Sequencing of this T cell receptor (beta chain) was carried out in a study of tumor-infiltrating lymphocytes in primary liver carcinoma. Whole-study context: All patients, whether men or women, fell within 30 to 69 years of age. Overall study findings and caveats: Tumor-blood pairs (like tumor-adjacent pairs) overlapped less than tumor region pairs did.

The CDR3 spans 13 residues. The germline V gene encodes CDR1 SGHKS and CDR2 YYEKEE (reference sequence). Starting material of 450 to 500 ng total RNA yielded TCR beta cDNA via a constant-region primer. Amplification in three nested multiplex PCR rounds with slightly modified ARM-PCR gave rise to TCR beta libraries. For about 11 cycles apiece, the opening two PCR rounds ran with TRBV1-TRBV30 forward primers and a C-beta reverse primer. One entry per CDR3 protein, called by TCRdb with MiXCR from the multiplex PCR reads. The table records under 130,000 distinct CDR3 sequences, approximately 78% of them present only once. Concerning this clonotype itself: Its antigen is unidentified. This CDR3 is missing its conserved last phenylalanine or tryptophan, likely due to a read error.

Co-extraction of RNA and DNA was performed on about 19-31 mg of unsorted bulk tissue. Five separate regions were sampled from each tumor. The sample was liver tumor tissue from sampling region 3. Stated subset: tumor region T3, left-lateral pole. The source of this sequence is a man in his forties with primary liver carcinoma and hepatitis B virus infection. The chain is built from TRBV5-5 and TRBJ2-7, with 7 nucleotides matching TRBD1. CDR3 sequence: CVSSLRQGGEQYL. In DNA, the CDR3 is TGTGTCAGCAGCCTGCGACAGGGTGGCGAGCAGTACTTA.